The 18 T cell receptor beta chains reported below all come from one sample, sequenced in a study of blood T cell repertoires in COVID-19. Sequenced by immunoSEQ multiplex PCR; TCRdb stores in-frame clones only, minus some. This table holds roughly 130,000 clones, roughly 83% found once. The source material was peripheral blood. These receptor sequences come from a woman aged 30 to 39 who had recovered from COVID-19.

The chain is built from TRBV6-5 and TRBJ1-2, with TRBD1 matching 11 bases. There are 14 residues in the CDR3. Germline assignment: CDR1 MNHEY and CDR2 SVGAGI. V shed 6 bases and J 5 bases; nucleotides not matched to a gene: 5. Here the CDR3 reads CASRLGQGAYGYTF. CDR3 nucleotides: TGTGCCAGCAGATTAGGACAGGGGGCTTATGGCTACACCTTC.

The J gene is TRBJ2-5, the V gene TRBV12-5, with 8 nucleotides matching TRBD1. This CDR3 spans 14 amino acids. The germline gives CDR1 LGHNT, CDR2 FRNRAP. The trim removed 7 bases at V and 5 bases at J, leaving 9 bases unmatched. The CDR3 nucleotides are TGTGCTAGTGCTCGTGACAGGGGCAGGGAGACCCAGTACTTC. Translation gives CASARDRGRETQYF.

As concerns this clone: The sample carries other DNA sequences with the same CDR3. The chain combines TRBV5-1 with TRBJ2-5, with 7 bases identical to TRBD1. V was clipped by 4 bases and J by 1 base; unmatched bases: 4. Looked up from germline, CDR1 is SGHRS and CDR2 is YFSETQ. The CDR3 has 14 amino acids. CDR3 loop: CASSGTGVQETQYF. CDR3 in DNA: TGCGCCAGCAGCGGAACAGGGGTCCAAGAGACCCAGTACTTC.

The CDR3 nucleotides read TGTGCCAGTAGAAACTTACAAGACAGAGGAGCCGAGCAGTACTTC. This sequence encodes CASRNLQDRGAEQYF. J is TRBJ2-7 and V is TRBV19, with a tentative D call TRBD1 (5 bases). The CDR3 totals 15 residues. Trimming took 6 bases from V and 6 from J, leaving 21 bases between them. CDR1 LNHDA and CDR2 SQIVND come from the germline V gene (reference sequence). The full variable domain, rest sourced from reference TRBV19 and TRBJ2-7, is DGGITQSPKYLFRKEGQNVTLSCEQNLNHDAMYWYRQDPGQGLRLIYYSQIVNDFQKGDIAEGYSVSREKKESFPLTVTSAQKNPTAFYLCASRNLQDRGAEQYFGPGTRLTVT.

CDR3 coding DNA: TGTGCCAGCAGCTCCGGACTAGGGGGGTTGGATGAGCAGTTCTTC. Translating it yields CASSSGLGGLDEQFF. V usage is TRBV5-4 and J usage is TRBJ2-1, with D maybe TRBD2 (7 bases). Germline V gene data show CDR1 as SGHNT and CDR2 as YYREEE (reference sequence). V dropped 3 bases and J dropped 8 bases, with 18 bases sitting between them. This CDR3 contains 15 residues.

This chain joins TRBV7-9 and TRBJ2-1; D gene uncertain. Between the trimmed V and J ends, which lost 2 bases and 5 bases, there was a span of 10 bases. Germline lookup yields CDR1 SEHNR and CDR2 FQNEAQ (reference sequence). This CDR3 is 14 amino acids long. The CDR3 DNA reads TGTGCCAGCAGCTTAAGTATGCCAGACAATGAGCAGTTCTTC. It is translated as CASSLSMPDNEQFF.

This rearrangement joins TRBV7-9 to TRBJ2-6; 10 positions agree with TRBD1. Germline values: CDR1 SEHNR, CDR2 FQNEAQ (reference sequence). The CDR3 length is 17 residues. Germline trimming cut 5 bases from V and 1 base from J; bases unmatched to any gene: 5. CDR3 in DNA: TGTGCCAGCAGCCCCGGGACAGGGGTTTCTGGGGCCAACGTCCTGACTTTC. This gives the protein CASSPGTGVSGANVLTF.

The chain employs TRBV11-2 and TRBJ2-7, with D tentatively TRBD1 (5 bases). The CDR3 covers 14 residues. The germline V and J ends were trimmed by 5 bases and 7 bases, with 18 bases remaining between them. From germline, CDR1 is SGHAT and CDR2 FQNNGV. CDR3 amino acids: CASSKTGSAWEQYF. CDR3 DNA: TGTGCCAGCAGCAAAACAGGATCGGCGTGGGAGCAGTACTTC.

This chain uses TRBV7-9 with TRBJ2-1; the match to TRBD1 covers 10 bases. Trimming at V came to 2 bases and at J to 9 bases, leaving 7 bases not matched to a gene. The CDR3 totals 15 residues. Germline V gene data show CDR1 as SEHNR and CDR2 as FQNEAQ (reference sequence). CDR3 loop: CASSLPGQGRVEQFF. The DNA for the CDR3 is TGTGCCAGCAGCTTACCGGGACAGGGGAGGGTTGAGCAGTTCTTC.

CDR3 sequence (DNA): TGCGCCAGCAGCTTGGAGGTACTAGCCACAGATACGCAGTATTTT. This sequence encodes CASSLEVLATDTQYF. The chain uses TRBV5-1 and TRBJ2-3, with D possibly TRBD2 on 6 matching bases. V was shortened by 0 bases and J by 2 bases, with 10 bases between the two germline ends. The CDR3 is 15 residues long. Germline CDR1 and CDR2: SGHRS and YFSETQ.

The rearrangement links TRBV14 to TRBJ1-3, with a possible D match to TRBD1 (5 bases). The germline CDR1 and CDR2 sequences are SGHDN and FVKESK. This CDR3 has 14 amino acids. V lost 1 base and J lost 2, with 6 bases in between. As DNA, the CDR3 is TGTGCCAGCAGCCAAGTAGGGGCTGGAAACACCATATATTTT. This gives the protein CASSQVGAGNTIYF.

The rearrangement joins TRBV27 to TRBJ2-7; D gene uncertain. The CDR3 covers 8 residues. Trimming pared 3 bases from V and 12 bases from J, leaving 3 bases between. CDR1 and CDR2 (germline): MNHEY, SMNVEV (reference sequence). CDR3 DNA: TGTGCCAGCAGTTTCAGGTACTTC. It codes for CASSFRYF.

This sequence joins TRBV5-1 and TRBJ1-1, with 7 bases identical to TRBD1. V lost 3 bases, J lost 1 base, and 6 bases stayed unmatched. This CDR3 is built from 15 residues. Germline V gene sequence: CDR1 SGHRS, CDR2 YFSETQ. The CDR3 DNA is TGCGCCAGCAGCTCCCGGGACAGACCGAACACTGAAGCTTTCTTT. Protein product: CASSSRDRPNTEAFF.

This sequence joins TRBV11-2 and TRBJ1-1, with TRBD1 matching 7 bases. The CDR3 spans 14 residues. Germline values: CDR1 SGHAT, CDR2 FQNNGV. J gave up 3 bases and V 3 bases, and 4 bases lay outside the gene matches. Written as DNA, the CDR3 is TGTGCCAGCAGCTTCAGGGGGTTGGACACTGAAGCTTTCTTT. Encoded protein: CASSFRGLDTEAFF.

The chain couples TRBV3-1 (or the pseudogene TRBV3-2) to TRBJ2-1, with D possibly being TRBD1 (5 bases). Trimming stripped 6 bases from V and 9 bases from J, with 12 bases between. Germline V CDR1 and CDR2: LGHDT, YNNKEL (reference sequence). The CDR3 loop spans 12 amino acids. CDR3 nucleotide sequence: TGTGCCAGCAGTCGAGCAGGGTTTGAGCAGTTCTTC. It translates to CASSRAGFEQFF.

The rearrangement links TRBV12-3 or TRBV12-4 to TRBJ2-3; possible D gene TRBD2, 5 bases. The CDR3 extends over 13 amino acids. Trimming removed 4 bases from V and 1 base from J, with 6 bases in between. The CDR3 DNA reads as TGTGCCAGCAGTTCCGGGGGCACAGATACGCAGTATTTT. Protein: CASSSGGTDTQYF.

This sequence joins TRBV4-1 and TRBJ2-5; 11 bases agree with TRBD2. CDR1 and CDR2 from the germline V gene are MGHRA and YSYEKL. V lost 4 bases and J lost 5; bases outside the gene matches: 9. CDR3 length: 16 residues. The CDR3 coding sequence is TGCGCCAGCAGCCGAATAACTAGCGGGGGTTGGGAGACCCAGTACTTC. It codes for CASSRITSGGWETQYF.

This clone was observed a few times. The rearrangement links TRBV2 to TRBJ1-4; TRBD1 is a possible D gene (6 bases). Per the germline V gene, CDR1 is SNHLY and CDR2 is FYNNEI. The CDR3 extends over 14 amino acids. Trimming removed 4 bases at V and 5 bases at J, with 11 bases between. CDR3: CASSVSGANEKLFF. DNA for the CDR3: TGTGCCAGCAGTGTTTCAGGGGCCAATGAAAAACTGTTTTTT.